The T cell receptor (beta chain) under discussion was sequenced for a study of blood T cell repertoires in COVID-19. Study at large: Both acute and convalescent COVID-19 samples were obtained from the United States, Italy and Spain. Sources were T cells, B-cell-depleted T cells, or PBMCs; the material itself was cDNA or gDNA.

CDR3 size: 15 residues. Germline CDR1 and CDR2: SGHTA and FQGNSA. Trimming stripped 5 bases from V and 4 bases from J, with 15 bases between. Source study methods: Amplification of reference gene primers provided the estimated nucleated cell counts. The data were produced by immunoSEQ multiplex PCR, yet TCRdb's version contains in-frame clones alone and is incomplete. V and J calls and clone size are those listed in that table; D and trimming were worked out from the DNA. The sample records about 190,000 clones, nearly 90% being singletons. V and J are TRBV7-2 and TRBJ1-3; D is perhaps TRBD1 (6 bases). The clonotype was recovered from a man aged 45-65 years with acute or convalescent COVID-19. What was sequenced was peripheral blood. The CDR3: CASSQWSGGGNTIYF. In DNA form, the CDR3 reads TGTGCCAGCAGCCAATGGTCGGGGGGCGGAAACACCATATATTTT.